The source of this T cell receptor beta chain is a study of blood T cell repertoires in COVID-19. Study in general: Specimens from acute and convalescent COVID-19 originated in the United States, Italy and Spain. Sources were T cells, B-cell-depleted T cells, or PBMCs; the material itself was cDNA or gDNA.

Germline CDR1 is MNHEY and CDR2 is SMNVEV (reference sequence). V was cut by 8 bases and J by 6 bases, with 19 bases left in between. The CDR3 has 14 amino acids. Original handling: How many nucleated cells were present was estimated from reference gene primer amplification. Sequenced by immunoSEQ multiplex PCR; TCRdb stores in-frame clones only, minus some. The DNA was the basis for D and trimming; V, J and clone size are from that table. The table records 95,000 to 100,000 clones, around 87% of them present only once. The sample taken for sequencing was peripheral blood. The clonotype was recovered from a woman aged 25 to 45 with acute or convalescent COVID-19. The chain joins TRBV27 to TRBJ1-1; D is unresolved. CDR3 coding DNA: TGTGCCAGCGGTCTGGCGGCTACCTCTCCTGAAGCTTTCTTT. Translated: CASGLAATSPEAFF.